The 20 T cell receptor beta chains reported below all come from one sample, sequenced in a study of shared T cell receptors in the human thymus. The assay was immunoSEQ multiplex PCR, and TCRdb's table has in-frame clones only and misses some. The sample lists over 650,000 clones, 70% to 90% seen once, with roughly 0.0086% in the top ten. These same records also appear under a second study, on human thymus T cells.

Sample: thymocytes. All receptors come from a boy younger than two with a congenital heart defect.

This chain connects TRBV28 to TRBJ1-4, with TRBD1 as a possible D gene (5 bases). Per the germline V gene, CDR1 is MDHEN and CDR2 is SYDVKM. Trimming took off 3 bases at V and 6 bases at J, with 20 bases between the two ends. CDR3 length equals 17 residues. This CDR3 is CASSFSIPDRKDEKLFF. CDR3 DNA: TGTGCCAGCAGTTTTAGCATTCCCGACAGAAAAGATGAAAAACTGTTTTTT.

As DNA, the CDR3 is TGTGCCAGCAGAGCTTCCCGGGACAGGACTAACTATGGCTACACCTTC. As protein: CASRASRDRTNYGYTF. The chain is built from TRBV28 and TRBJ1-2; 8 bases align to TRBD1. The germline gives CDR1 MDHEN, CDR2 SYDVKM. The CDR3 extends over 16 amino acids. After removal of 6 bases from V and 0 bases from J, the junction contained 9 bases not matched to a gene.

In this sample, this clone turned up a few times. Other DNA sequences of this sample code for an identical CDR3. This chain's CDR3 is CASSLAGVYEQYF. The CDR3 nucleotides are TGCGCCAGCAGCTTGGCGGGGGTCTACGAGCAGTACTTC. The chain joins TRBV5-1 to TRBJ2-7, with a possible D match to TRBD2 (6 bases). The CDR3 loop spans 13 amino acids. V dropped 0 bases and J dropped 3 bases, with 7 bases sitting between them. From germline, CDR1 is SGHRS and CDR2 YFSETQ.

V and J are TRBV28 and TRBJ2-1; D call uncertain. CDR1 is MDHEN, CDR2 SYDVKM, per germline. Trimming stripped 2 bases from V and 3 bases from J, with 17 bases between. The CDR3 extends over 17 amino acids. CDR3 sequence: CASSLVARPLNYNEQFF. The CDR3 DNA is TGTGCCAGCAGTTTAGTAGCCCGACCGCTTAACTACAATGAGCAGTTCTTC.

J is TRBJ2-7 and V is TRBV14, with 9 bases identical to TRBD1. After removal of 4 bases from V and 4 bases from J, the junction contained 8 bases not matched to a gene. Germline loops: CDR1 SGHDN, CDR2 FVKESK. The CDR3 covers 15 residues. This CDR3 is CASSPVRQGDYEQYF. CDR3 sequence (DNA): TGTGCCAGCAGCCCCGTAAGACAGGGGGATTACGAGCAGTACTTC.

Written as DNA, the CDR3 is TGTGCCAGCACCCCCGGGACTAGCGGGAGGTCCTCCTACGAGCAGTACTTC. This encodes CASTPGTSGRSSYEQYF. V gene TRBV28 combines with J gene TRBJ2-7; 15 bases are shared with TRBD2. The CDR3 length is 17 residues. J gave up 0 bases and V 7 bases, and 7 bases lay outside the gene matches. Germline assignment: CDR1 MDHEN and CDR2 SYDVKM.

The chain joins TRBV6-6 to TRBJ2-7; weak D call: TRBD2 (6 bases). The V end lost 4 bases, the J end lost 5 bases, and 15 bases lay between the germline ends. The CDR3 spans 14 residues. CDR1 MNHNY and CDR2 SVGAGI come from the germline V gene (reference sequence). The CDR3 spells CASSSPGGPHEQYF. For the CDR3, the DNA is TGTGCCAGCAGTTCCCCCGGGGGTCCCCACGAGCAGTACTTC.

The V gene is TRBV12-5, the J gene TRBJ2-2; 7 nucleotides match TRBD1. The J segment lost 1 base and the V segment lost 2 bases, leaving 4 bases of the junction unmatched. Germline assignment: CDR1 LGHNT and CDR2 FRNRAP. The CDR3 is 16 amino acids. The CDR3 protein is CASGLTGEGNTGELFF. The CDR3 bases are TGTGCTAGTGGTTTGACAGGGGAAGGGAACACCGGGGAGCTGTTTTTT. The full variable domain, with the rest looked up from reference TRBV12-5 and TRBJ2-2, is DARVTQTPRHKVTEMGQEVTMRCQPILGHNTVFWYRQTMMQGLELLAYFRNRAPLDDSGMPKDRFSAEMPDATLATLKIQPSEPRDSAVYFCASGLTGEGNTGELFFGEGSRLTVL.

The chain joins TRBV7-2 to TRBJ2-7; 14 bases map to TRBD2. The CDR3 length is 19 residues. V gave up 2 bases and J gave up 0 bases; unmatched junction bases: 9. In germline, CDR1 is SGHTA, CDR2 FQGNSA. The CDR3 DNA follows: TGTGCCAGCAGCTTATCCGGACTAGCGGGAGGCCTTAGCTCCTACGAGCAGTACTTC. It is translated as CASSLSGLAGGLSSYEQYF.

This clone was observed a handful of times. This sequence joins TRBV21-1 and TRBJ1-4. TRBV21-1 constitutes a pseudogene. The CDR3 has 19 amino acids. The CDR3 sequence: CASSKDPSLLPSPNEKLFF. CDR3 nucleotides: TGTGCCAGCAGCAAAGACCCCTCTCTCCTACCATCGCCGAATGAAAAACTGTTTTTT.

The V and J genes are TRBV19 and TRBJ1-4; weak D call: TRBD1 (6 bases). Trimming took 6 bases from V and 8 from J, leaving 19 bases between them. The CDR3 sequence is 15 residues long. The germline CDR1 and CDR2 sequences are LNHDA and SQIVND (reference sequence). The CDR3 is CASSILGGREEKLFF. Here the CDR3 DNA reads TGTGCCAGTAGCATCTTAGGGGGTCGAGAAGAAAAACTGTTTTTT.

In this sample, this clone turned up a few times. V and J are TRBV19 and TRBJ2-1, with 7 bases aligning to TRBD2. V lost 2 bases and J lost 7; bases outside the gene matches: 5. This CDR3 comprises 14 residues. CDR1 and CDR2 from the germline V gene are LNHDA and SQIVND (reference sequence). Written as DNA, the CDR3 is TGTGCCAGTAGTATACCAGCGGGGTGGAATGAGCAGTTCTTC. Its protein product is CASSIPAGWNEQFF. The variable domain in full, with the rest retrieved from reference TRBV19 and TRBJ2-1, is DGGITQSPKYLFRKEGQNVTLSCEQNLNHDAMYWYRQDPGQGLRLIYYSQIVNDFQKGDIAEGYSVSREKKESFPLTVTSAQKNPTAFYLCASSIPAGWNEQFFGPGTRLTVL.

The chain is built from TRBV15 and TRBJ1-3; a possible D gene is TRBD1 (6 bases). The germline CDR1 and CDR2 sequences are LNHNV and YYDKDF (reference sequence). Trimming removed 6 bases from V and 2 bases from J, with 17 bases in between. This CDR3 is built from 16 residues. This CDR3 reads CATRPSGGLTGNTIYF. The CDR3 DNA follows: TGTGCCACCAGGCCGTCGGGGGGCCTTACTGGAAACACCATATATTTT.

The J gene is TRBJ1-6, the V gene TRBV7-9; the match to TRBD1 covers 11 bases. CDR1 SEHNR and CDR2 FQNEAQ come from the germline V gene (reference sequence). Losses at the gene ends were 5 bases for V and 6 bases for J; bases not matched to a gene: 6. This CDR3 has 16 residues. The CDR3 sequence is CASSGRTGGTNSPLHF. The DNA of the CDR3 is TGTGCCAGCAGCGGTAGGACAGGGGGCACTAATTCACCCCTCCACTTT.

The table lists this clone with a few counts. The rearrangement uses TRBV10-3 and TRBJ2-7, with D possibly being TRBD1 (6 bases). V was pared by 6 bases and J by 4 bases, with 22 bases between. The CDR3 totals 16 residues. Germline V gives CDR1 ENHRY, CDR2 SYGVKD. CDR3 DNA sequence: TGTGCCATCAGAAAGACTCTTCGGACAGTCGAGTACGAGCAGTACTTC. As protein: CAIRKTLRTVEYEQYF.

The V and J genes are TRBV9 and TRBJ2-3; tentative D call: TRBD2 (6 bases). This CDR3 has 15 amino acids. Deletions cut 3 bases from V and 2 bases from J, with 13 bases between. The germline gives CDR1 SGDLS, CDR2 YYNGEE. The CDR3 loop is CASSEYGGNTDTQYF. The CDR3 DNA follows: TGTGCCAGCAGCGAATACGGCGGGAACACAGATACGCAGTATTTT.

J is TRBJ1-2 and V is TRBV4-1; 7 nucleotides line up with TRBD1. CDR1 is MGHRA and CDR2 is YSYEKL in the germline V gene. The CDR3 consists of 16 residues. Losses at the gene ends were 1 base for V and 2 bases for J; bases not matched to a gene: 7. The CDR3, as DNA: TGCGCCAGCAGCCAAGCCGGGACAGTGGAGAACTATGGCTACACCTTC. This codes for CASSQAGTVENYGYTF.

J is TRBJ1-2 and V is TRBV9; D is unclear. V was shortened by 3 bases and J by 7 bases, with 16 bases between the two germline ends. Germline V gene lookup returns CDR1 SGDLS and CDR2 YYNGEE. The CDR3 loop spans 14 amino acids. Here the CDR3 DNA reads TGTGCCAGCAGCGATCCCGGGAAAAAGGGTGGCTACACCTTC. This codes for CASSDPGKKGGYTF. The variable domain in full, with the rest retrieved from reference TRBV9 and TRBJ1-2, is DSGVTQTPKHLITATGQRVTLRCSPRSGDLSVYWYQQSLDQGLQFLIQYYNGEERAKGNILERFSAQQFPDLHSELNLSSLELGDSALYFCASSDPGKKGGYTFGSGTRLTVV.

The gene calls are TRBV25-1 and TRBJ2-7, with D unclear. Trimming shortened V by 7 bases and J by 0 bases, and 4 bases separated the two germline ends. The CDR3 is 11 residues long. The germline gives CDR1 MGHDK, CDR2 SYGVNS. The CDR3 sequence: CASTDSYEQYF. In nucleotides, the CDR3 is TGTGCCAGCACAGACTCCTACGAGCAGTACTTC.

This chain connects TRBV27 to TRBJ1-2; 8 nucleotides line up with TRBD1. Germline V gene data show CDR1 as MNHEY and CDR2 as SMNVEV (reference sequence). After removal of 2 bases from V and 7 bases from J, the junction contained 3 bases not matched to a gene. This CDR3 contains 13 residues. In DNA, the CDR3 is TGTGCCAGCAGTTTAGGACAGGGCTGTGGCTACACCTTC. Translation: CASSLGQGCGYTF.